Presented here are 32 T cell receptor beta chains from one specimen sequenced in a study of blood T cell repertoires in COVID-19. Sequencing used immunoSEQ multiplex PCR; TCRdb keeps in-frame clones, though not all of them. The table records under 350,000 clones, around four fifths of them present only once. The sample consisted of peripheral blood. These receptors were obtained from a woman aged 50 to 65 who had recovered from COVID-19.

The rearrangement uses TRBV7-3 and TRBJ2-5, with TRBD1 identical over 7 bases. V trimming: 5 bases; J trimming: 2 bases; junction bases outside the gene matches: 2. Germline V gene lookup returns CDR1 SGHTA and CDR2 FQGTGA. This CDR3 is built from 13 residues. CDR3 DNA: TGTGCCAGCAGCCCGGGACAGCAAGAGACCCAGTACTTC. It translates to CASSPGQQETQYF. Supplemented by reference TRBV7-3 and TRBJ2-5, the full variable domain reads GAGVSQTPSNKVTEKGKYVELRCDPISGHTALYWYRQSLGQGPEFLIYFQGTGAADDSGLPNDRFFAVRPEGSVSTLKIQRTERGDSAVYLCASSPGQQETQYFGPGTRLLVL.

This CDR3 reads CASSRTGTGTYEQYF. Here the CDR3 DNA reads TGTGCCAGCAGCCGGACCGGGACAGGGACCTACGAGCAGTACTTC. The chain couples TRBV7-8 to TRBJ2-7, with 9 nucleotides matching TRBD1. This CDR3 is 15 amino acids long. Germline V lookup: CDR1 SGHVS, CDR2 FQNEAQ. Trimming at V came to 5 bases and at J to 2 bases, leaving 7 bases not matched to a gene. Drawing the rest from reference TRBV7-8 and TRBJ2-7, the complete variable domain is GAGVSQSPRYKVAKRGQDVALRCDPISGHVSLFWYQQALGQGPEFLTYFQNEAQLDKSGLPSDRFFAERPEGSVSTLKIQRTQQEDSAVYLCASSRTGTGTYEQYFGPGTRLTVT.

The J gene is TRBJ2-4, the V gene TRBV30; D possibly corresponds to TRBD2 (6 bases). Germline loops: CDR1 GTSNPN, CDR2 SVGIG (reference sequence). The CDR3 loop spans 16 amino acids. V was pared by 0 bases and J by 0 bases, with 12 bases between. The CDR3 loop reads CAWSVRTTIAKNIQYF. The CDR3 DNA is TGTGCCTGGAGTGTACGGACTACCATAGCCAAAAACATTCAGTACTTC.

The chain carries TRBV9 and TRBJ2-3; 10 nucleotides match TRBD2. The germline V gene encodes CDR1 SGDLS and CDR2 YYNGEE. V was pared by 3 bases and J by 1 base, with 5 bases of the junction left unmatched. This CDR3 contains 16 residues. The CDR3 here is CASSGTGTSGTDTQYF. The CDR3 coding sequence is TGTGCCAGCAGCGGGACCGGGACTAGCGGCACAGATACGCAGTATTTT.

This chain links TRBV24-1 with TRBJ2-1, with D perhaps TRBD2 (6 bases). Trimming removed 0 bases from V and 2 bases from J, with 10 bases in between. Germline V CDR1 and CDR2: KGHDR, SFDVKD. This CDR3 region has 16 residues. The CDR3 here is CATSDLGGRPYNEQFF. CDR3 coding DNA: TGTGCCACCAGTGATTTGGGGGGGAGGCCCTACAATGAGCAGTTCTTC.

This clone has more than one count but fewer than ten. The chain carries TRBV19 and TRBJ2-5, with D perhaps TRBD1 (6 bases). CDR3 length: 13 residues. The germline CDR1 and CDR2 sequences are LNHDA and SQIVND (reference sequence). Trimming stripped 6 bases from V and 4 bases from J, with 12 bases between. In DNA form, the CDR3 reads TGTGCCAGTAGGGAACAGGGTTCAGAGACCCAGTACTTC. Encoded protein: CASREQGSETQYF. The variable domain in full, completed from reference TRBV19 and TRBJ2-5, reads DGGITQSPKYLFRKEGQNVTLSCEQNLNHDAMYWYRQDPGQGLRLIYYSQIVNDFQKGDIAEGYSVSREKKESFPLTVTSAQKNPTAFYLCASREQGSETQYFGPGTRLLVL.

The J gene is TRBJ1-2, the V gene TRBV7-2; 8 nucleotides align to TRBD1. Germline V gives CDR1 SGHTA, CDR2 FQGNSA. This CDR3 is built from 15 residues. V gave up 4 bases and J gave up 8 bases; unmatched junction bases: 12. The CDR3 DNA reads TGTGCCAGCAGCTCCGGACAGGGTTCCTTGAGGGGCTACACCTTC. It specifies CASSSGQGSLRGYTF.

Remarks on this clone: This same CDR3 is encoded by further DNA sequences in the sample. The rearrangement joins TRBV19 to TRBJ1-1; a possible D gene is TRBD1 (5 bases). This CDR3 has 15 residues. Germline loops: CDR1 LNHDA, CDR2 SQIVND (reference sequence). V lost 4 bases, J lost 0 bases, and 12 bases lay in between. CDR3 in DNA: TGTGCCAGTAGTACCTCGTCGGGGGTGAACACTGAAGCTTTCTTT. This encodes CASSTSSGVNTEAFF.

The CDR3 loop reads CASSAEGTNYEQYF. In DNA, the CDR3 is TGTGCCAGCAGCGCCGAAGGGACTAACTACGAGCAGTACTTC. The chain recombines TRBV9 with TRBJ2-7; 7 bases fit TRBD2. From germline, CDR1 is SGDLS and CDR2 YYNGEE. V shed 3 bases, J shed 3 bases, and the junction held 6 bases outside the gene matches. This CDR3 is built from 14 residues.

The rearrangement joins TRBV29-1 to TRBJ2-3, with D possibly TRBD1 on 5 matching bases. This CDR3 has 17 amino acids. Germline CDR1 is SQVTM and CDR2 is ANQGSEA. The V end lost 0 bases, the J end lost 0 bases, and 16 bases lay between the germline ends. CDR3 region: CSVEDHAGYASTDTQYF. CDR3 nucleotide sequence: TGCAGCGTTGAAGATCACGCAGGGTATGCTAGCACAGATACGCAGTATTTT.

The CDR3 spells CASSFGGQVHEQYF. The CDR3 nucleotides are TGTGCCAGCAGCTTCGGAGGGCAGGTCCACGAGCAGTACTTC. The chain recombines TRBV5-5 with TRBJ2-7; D possibly corresponds to TRBD2 (6 bases). Trimming took off 2 bases at V and 5 bases at J, with 14 bases between the two ends. Germline CDR1 and CDR2: SGHKS and YYEKEE (reference sequence). The CDR3 length is 14 residues.

The rearrangement joins TRBV7-8 to TRBJ2-5; TRBD1 matches at 7 bases. The CDR3 has 15 amino acids. Trimming took 7 bases from V and 4 from J; bases not matched to a gene: 12. Per the germline V gene, CDR1 is SGHVS and CDR2 is FQNEAQ. As DNA, the CDR3 is TGTGCCAGCAACGCACAGGGACAGCTTCGAGAGACCCAGTACTTC. It yields the protein CASNAQGQLRETQYF. Complete variable domain (other parts from reference TRBV7-8 and TRBJ2-5): GAGVSQSPRYKVAKRGQDVALRCDPISGHVSLFWYQQALGQGPEFLTYFQNEAQLDKSGLPSDRFFAERPEGSVSTLKIQRTQQEDSAVYLCASNAQGQLRETQYFGPGTRLLVL.

This clone appeared a few times. The chain carries TRBV4-3 and TRBJ2-1; D not resolved. Germline CDR1 and CDR2: LGHNA and YSLEER. With 5 bases removed from V and 1 base from J, the gap between germline ends came to 18 bases. The CDR3 spans 17 residues. The CDR3 reads CASSNQALGGSYNEQFF. CDR3 DNA sequence: TGCGCCAGCAGCAACCAAGCCCTCGGCGGTTCCTACAATGAGCAGTTCTTC.

In this sample, this clone turned up once. One end of the junction fails to match germline, which may point to a read error. The chain couples TRBV28 to TRBJ2-5, with 9 bases fitting TRBD1. Germline loops: CDR1 MDHEN, CDR2 SYDVKM. This CDR3 region has 12 residues. CDR3 in amino acids: CASSQPGQGSDF. CDR3 coding DNA: TGTGCCAGCAGTCAACCTGGACAGGGGTCCGACTTC.

This chain connects TRBV2 to TRBJ1-1, with D perhaps matching TRBD1 (6 bases). This CDR3 is 16 amino acids long. Trimming pared 1 base from V and 6 bases from J, leaving 18 bases between. The germline V gene has CDR1 SNHLY and CDR2 FYNNEI. The CDR3 here is CASSEGGRTGISEAFF. The CDR3 region has the DNA TGTGCCAGCAGTGAAGGAGGGAGAACAGGGATCTCTGAAGCTTTCTTT.

The chain employs TRBV7-2 and TRBJ1-3; D might be TRBD1 (5 bases). Germline CDR1 reads SGHTA; CDR2 reads FQGNSA. The CDR3 is 15 amino acids. Trimming removed 3 bases from V and 4 bases from J, with 13 bases in between. The CDR3 nucleotides read TGTGCCAGCAGCTTTCGGGGGGGTGCGGGAAACACCATATATTTT. Translation gives CASSFRGGAGNTIYF.

The chain combines TRBV2 with TRBJ2-7; D uncertain. This CDR3 region has 15 residues. Germline CDR1 and CDR2: SNHLY and FYNNEI. Trimming stripped 7 bases from V and 1 base from J, with 17 bases between. DNA for the CDR3: TGTGCCAGCATGCAACTAAATTATGGATCCTACGAGCAGTACTTC. This encodes CASMQLNYGSYEQYF.

The chain uses TRBV27 and TRBJ2-7; 7 bases are a match to TRBD1. The germline V gene encodes CDR1 MNHEY and CDR2 SMNVEV (reference sequence). The CDR3 runs 13 residues. Trimming at V came to 4 bases and at J to 5 bases, leaving 5 bases not matched to a gene. CDR3 protein: CASSSIGTDEQYF. In DNA form, the CDR3 reads TGTGCCAGCAGTTCGATTGGGACAGACGAGCAGTACTTC.

In this sample, this clone turned up once. The V and J genes are TRBV9 and TRBJ1-1; the match to TRBD1 covers 8 bases. The V segment lost 5 bases and the J segment 6 bases; nucleotides outside the gene matches: 9. This CDR3 contains 14 residues. Germline V gene data show CDR1 as SGDLS and CDR2 as YYNGEE. The CDR3 DNA reads TGTGCCAGCAGTCCTGGACAGGGAAGTGCTGAAGCTTTCTTT. It translates to CASSPGQGSAEAFF.

V usage is TRBV9 and J usage is TRBJ2-7; D is undetermined. From germline, CDR1 is SGDLS and CDR2 YYNGEE. V lost 4 bases and J lost 7, with 15 bases in between. The CDR3 loop spans 13 amino acids. In nucleotides, the CDR3 is TGTGCCAGCAGCCCAACCCGTTTCGGTGAGCAGTACTTC. It is translated as CASSPTRFGEQYF. The full variable domain, rest sourced from reference TRBV9 and TRBJ2-7, is DSGVTQTPKHLITATGQRVTLRCSPRSGDLSVYWYQQSLDQGLQFLIQYYNGEERAKGNILERFSAQQFPDLHSELNLSSLELGDSALYFCASSPTRFGEQYFGPGTRLTVT.

The chain couples TRBV2 to TRBJ2-7, with TRBD2 matching 8 bases. This CDR3 comprises 15 residues. Trimming removed 9 bases from V and 1 base from J; junction bases left unmatched: 11. Germline V CDR1 and CDR2: SNHLY, FYNNEI. The CDR3 DNA reads as TGTGCCAGTCTCGCCGCGGGCGGGAGGTCCTACGAGCAGTACTTC. It is translated as CASLAAGGRSYEQYF.

V is TRBV6-5 and J is TRBJ2-1, with 10 bases identical to TRBD2. The ends lost 0 bases at V and 3 bases at J; junction bases unmatched: 2. This CDR3 has 16 amino acids. CDR1 MNHEY and CDR2 SVGAGI come from the germline V gene. This chain's CDR3 is CASSYSASGSYNEQFF. The CDR3 DNA follows: TGTGCCAGCAGTTACTCCGCTAGCGGGAGCTACAATGAGCAGTTCTTC.

This rearrangement joins TRBV2 to TRBJ2-7; D might be TRBD1 (5 bases). The CDR3 runs 14 residues. V lost 4 bases, J lost 2 bases, and 12 bases lay in between. Germline V CDR1 and CDR2: SNHLY, FYNNEI. The CDR3 DNA follows: TGTGCCAGCAGTGGTCGACAGAGCACCTACGAGCAGTACTTC. It yields the protein CASSGRQSTYEQYF.

This chain links TRBV7-2 with TRBJ1-4; D call uncertain. Looked up from germline, CDR1 is SGHTA and CDR2 is FQGNSA. Deletions cut 5 bases from V and 0 bases from J, with 10 bases between. This CDR3 region has 15 residues. CDR3 amino acids: CASSRSGATNEKLFF. In DNA, the CDR3 is TGTGCCAGCAGCCGCTCGGGTGCAACTAATGAAAAACTGTTTTTT. The full variable domain, its missing parts supplied by reference TRBV7-2 and TRBJ1-4, is GAGVSQSPSNKVTEKGKDVELRCDPISGHTALYWYRQSLGQGLEFLIYFQGNSAPDKSGLPSDRFSAERTGGSVSTLTIQRTQQEDSAVYLCASSRSGATNEKLFFGSGTQLSVL.

This chain connects TRBV10-3 to TRBJ2-1; 7 positions agree with TRBD1. J lost 10 bases, V lost 7 bases, and 4 bases had no gene match. The CDR3 is 11 amino acids. Germline V gene data show CDR1 as ENHRY and CDR2 as SYGVKD. CDR3 residues: CAITGGKEQFF. The CDR3 nucleotides are TGTGCCATCACAGGGGGAAAAGAGCAGTTCTTC.

The V call is TRBV7-2, the J call TRBJ2-6, with a weak D call TRBD1 (5 bases). Trimming removed 5 bases at V and 0 bases at J, with 8 bases between. Germline V gives CDR1 SGHTA, CDR2 FQGNSA. The CDR3 has 15 residues. In DNA, the CDR3 is TGTGCCAGCAGCACAGACAGCTCTGGGGCCAACGTCCTGACTTTC. It codes for CASSTDSSGANVLTF.

Only one count was recorded for this clone. This chain joins TRBV5-1 and TRBJ2-2; 9 nucleotides line up with TRBD1. This CDR3 contains 15 residues. Trimming at V came to 4 bases and at J to 5 bases, leaving 6 bases not matched to a gene. Germline CDR1 is SGHRS and CDR2 is YFSETQ. The chain's CDR3 is CASSPGQGRTGELFF. CDR3 DNA: TGCGCCAGCAGCCCGGGACAGGGTAGGACCGGGGAGCTGTTTTTT.

This chain joins TRBV28 and TRBJ1-1; no definite D call. The CDR3 is 13 amino acids. Per the germline V gene, CDR1 is MDHEN and CDR2 is SYDVKM. V dropped 7 bases and J dropped 3 bases, with 12 bases sitting between them. The CDR3 region has the DNA TGTGCCAGCAAAACAGTCACGGACACTGAAGCTTTCTTT. It codes for CASKTVTDTEAFF.

The chain recombines TRBV4-1 with TRBJ2-6, with D possibly matching TRBD1 (5 bases). Per the germline V gene, CDR1 is MGHRA and CDR2 is YSYEKL. This CDR3 has 19 residues. The V end was cut by 1 base, the J end by 1 base, with 17 bases between. This CDR3 reads CASSQVRGRDRSGANVLTF. The CDR3 nucleotides are TGCGCCAGCAGCCAAGTTAGGGGCAGGGATCGGTCTGGGGCCAACGTCCTGACTTTC.

This chain joins TRBV7-9 and TRBJ2-7, with unresolved D. Germline V gives CDR1 SEHNR, CDR2 FQNEAQ (reference sequence). Between the trimmed V and J ends, which lost 5 bases and 0 bases, there was a span of 14 bases. The CDR3 is 15 residues long. CDR3 in amino acids: CASSPWPASSYEQYF. The CDR3 region has the DNA TGTGCCAGCAGCCCCTGGCCGGCTAGCTCCTACGAGCAGTACTTC.

The genes are TRBV18 and TRBJ1-2, with 10 bases lining up with TRBD1. The germline CDR1 and CDR2 sequences are KGHSH and LQKENI. This CDR3 comprises 15 residues. Germline trimming cut 2 bases from V and 4 bases from J; bases unmatched to any gene: 4. The CDR3 loop reads CASSPGTGDGYGYTF. The CDR3 nucleotides read TGTGCCAGCTCACCAGGGACAGGGGACGGCTATGGCTACACCTTC.

This chain links TRBV9 with TRBJ2-3; tentatively, D is TRBD1 (5 bases). The germline V and J ends were trimmed by 0 bases and 1 base, with 9 bases remaining between them. The V gene's germline CDR1 is SGDLS and CDR2 YYNGEE. The CDR3 has 15 residues. CDR3 protein: CASSVGIGGTDTQYF. The CDR3 bases are TGTGCCAGCAGCGTAGGTATAGGGGGCACAGATACGCAGTATTTT.